One sample yielded the 3 T cell receptor beta chains listed below, sequenced in a study of shared clonotypes between healthy human individuals. Data came from immunoSEQ multiplex PCR; TCRdb stores just in-frame clones and leaves some out. Of about 110,000 clones in the sample, around 73% were seen once. Sequencing used memory CD8+ T cells sorted from blood. The sample's subset: CD45RO+ cells pooled with CCR7-negative TemRA cells. Receptors were obtained from a young woman in good health.

This sequence joins TRBV2 and TRBJ2-5, with 10 nucleotides matching TRBD2. V lost 6 bases to trimming and J lost 2 bases; unmatched junction nucleotides: 3. This CDR3 comprises 14 residues. Germline V CDR1 and CDR2: SNHLY, FYNNEI. The CDR3 is CASRGTSEQETQYF. The CDR3 DNA sequence: TGTGCCAGCAGAGGGACTAGCGAGCAAGAGACCCAGTACTTC.

The chain employs TRBV7-9 and TRBJ1-4; D might be TRBD1 (5 bases). The CDR3 length is 14 residues. Germline-derived CDR1 and CDR2 are SEHNR and FQNEAQ (reference sequence). Deletions cut 1 base from V and 4 bases from J, with 7 bases between. CDR3: CASSLGGVNEKLFF. As DNA, the CDR3 is TGTGCCAGCAGCTTAGGGGGGGTTAATGAAAAACTGTTTTTT.

This chain links TRBV6-6 with TRBJ2-7, with D possibly being TRBD2 (6 bases). The V and J ends lost 6 bases and 2 bases respectively, with 14 bases between them. The CDR3 totals 14 residues. Germline V lookup: CDR1 MNHNY, CDR2 SVGAGI (reference sequence). The CDR3 region has the DNA TGTGCCAGCAGCACAGGAGGGGATACCTACGAGCAGTACTTC. Protein sequence: CASSTGGDTYEQYF.